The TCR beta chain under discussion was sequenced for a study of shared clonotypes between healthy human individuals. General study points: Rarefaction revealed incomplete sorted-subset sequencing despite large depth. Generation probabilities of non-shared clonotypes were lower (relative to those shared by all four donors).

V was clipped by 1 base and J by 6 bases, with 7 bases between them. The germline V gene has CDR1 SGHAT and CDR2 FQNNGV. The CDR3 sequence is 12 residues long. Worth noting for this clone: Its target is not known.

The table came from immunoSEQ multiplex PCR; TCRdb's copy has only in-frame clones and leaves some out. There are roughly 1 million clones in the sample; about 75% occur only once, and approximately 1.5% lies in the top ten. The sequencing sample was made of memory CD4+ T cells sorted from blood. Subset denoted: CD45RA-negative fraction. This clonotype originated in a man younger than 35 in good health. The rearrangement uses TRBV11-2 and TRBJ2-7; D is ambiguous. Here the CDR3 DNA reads TGTGCCAGCAGCTTAGGTTGGGCCGAGCAGTACTTC. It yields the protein CASSLGWAEQYF.